This entry describes one TCR beta chain. The data were taken from a study of blood T cell repertoires in COVID-19. V was shortened by 9 bases and J by 3 bases, with 15 bases between the two germline ends. The CDR3 spans 13 residues. Germline CDR1 is MNHEY and CDR2 is SVGAGI. TCRdb's table, derived via immunoSEQ multiplex PCR, lists solely in-frame clones and lacks some. The sample yields around 360,000 clones, about 90% seen once. The sample consisted of PBMCs or T cells enriched from blood (not recorded which). The receptor comes from a woman in her twenties or thirties who had recovered from COVID-19. The chain uses TRBV6-5 and TRBJ2-7; D remains unclear. CDR3 loop: CARELGTYYEQYF. CDR3 DNA sequence: TGTGCCAGAGAGCTAGGCACCTACTACGAGCAGTACTTC.